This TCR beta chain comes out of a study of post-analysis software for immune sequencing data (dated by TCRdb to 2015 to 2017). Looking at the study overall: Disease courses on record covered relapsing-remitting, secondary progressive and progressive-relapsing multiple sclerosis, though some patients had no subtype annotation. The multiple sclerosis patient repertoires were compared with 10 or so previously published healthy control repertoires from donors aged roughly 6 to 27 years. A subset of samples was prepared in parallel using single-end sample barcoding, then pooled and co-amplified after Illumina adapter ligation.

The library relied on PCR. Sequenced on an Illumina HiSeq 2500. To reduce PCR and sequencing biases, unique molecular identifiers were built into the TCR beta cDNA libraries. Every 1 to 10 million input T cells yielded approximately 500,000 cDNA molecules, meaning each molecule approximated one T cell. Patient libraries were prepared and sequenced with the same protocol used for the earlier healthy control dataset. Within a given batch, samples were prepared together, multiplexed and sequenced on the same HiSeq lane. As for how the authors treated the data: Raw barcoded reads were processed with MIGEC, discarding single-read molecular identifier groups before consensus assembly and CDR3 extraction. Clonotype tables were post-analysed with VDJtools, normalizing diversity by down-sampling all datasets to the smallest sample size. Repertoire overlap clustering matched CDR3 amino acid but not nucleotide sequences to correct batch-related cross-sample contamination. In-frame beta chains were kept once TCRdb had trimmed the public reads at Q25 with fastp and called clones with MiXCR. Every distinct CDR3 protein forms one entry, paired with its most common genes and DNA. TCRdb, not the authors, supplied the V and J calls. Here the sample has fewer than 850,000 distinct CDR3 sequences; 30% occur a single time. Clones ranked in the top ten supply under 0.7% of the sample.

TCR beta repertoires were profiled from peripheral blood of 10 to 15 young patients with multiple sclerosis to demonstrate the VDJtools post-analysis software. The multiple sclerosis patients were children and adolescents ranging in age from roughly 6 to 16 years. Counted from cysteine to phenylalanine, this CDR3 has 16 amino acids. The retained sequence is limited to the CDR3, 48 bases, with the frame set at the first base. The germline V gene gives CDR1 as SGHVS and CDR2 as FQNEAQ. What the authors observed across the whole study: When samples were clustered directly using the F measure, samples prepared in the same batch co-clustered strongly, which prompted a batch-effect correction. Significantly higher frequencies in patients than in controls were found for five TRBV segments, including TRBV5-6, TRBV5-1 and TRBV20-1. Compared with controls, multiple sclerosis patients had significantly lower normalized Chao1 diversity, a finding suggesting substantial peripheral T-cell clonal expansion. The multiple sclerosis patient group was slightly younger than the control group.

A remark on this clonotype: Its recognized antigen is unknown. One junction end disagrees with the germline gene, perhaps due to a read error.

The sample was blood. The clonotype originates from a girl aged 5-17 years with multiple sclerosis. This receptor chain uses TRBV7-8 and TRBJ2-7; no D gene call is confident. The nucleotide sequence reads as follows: TGTGCCGGCAGCAAAGATGGAGCCTCAGAGTACTACGAGCAGTACTTC. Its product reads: CAGSKDGASEYYEQYF.